The 14 T cell receptor beta chains presented below share a single source sample, sequenced in a study of cytomegalovirus exposure and HLA in healthy donors. Amplification used 60 Vbeta primers and 13 Jbeta primers. TCRdb's copy holds only in-frame clones and misses some; the assay was immunoSEQ multiplex PCR. Here the sample spans some 100,000 clones, 76% being singletons. The sequenced sample was PBMCs. These receptors were obtained from a woman between 45 and 65 years old in good health and CMV-seropositive.

This clone was found once. The chain joins TRBV11-3 to TRBJ2-5; 12 bases agree with TRBD2. Per the germline V gene, CDR1 is SGHNT and CDR2 is YENEEA. CDR3 length equals 16 residues. After removal of 5 bases from V and 1 base from J, the junction contained 5 bases not matched to a gene. CDR3 bases: TGTGCCAGCAGCGCTGGACTAGCGGGGCCCCAAGAGACCCAGTACTTC. It encodes CASSAGLAGPQETQYF.

The genes are TRBV7-3 and TRBJ2-2; 9 positions match TRBD1. CDR3 length equals 16 residues. Looked up from germline, CDR1 is SGHTA and CDR2 is FQGTGA. V lost 6 bases, J lost 0 bases, and 5 bases stayed unmatched. The CDR3 bases are TGTGCCAGCAGGCCGGGACAGGGATCGAACACCGGGGAGCTGTTTTTT. As protein: CASRPGQGSNTGELFF.

This clone was counted between two and nine times. V usage is TRBV9 and J usage is TRBJ2-2; 8 nucleotides agree with TRBD1. Germline lookup yields CDR1 SGDLS and CDR2 YYNGEE. The CDR3 covers 15 residues. Trimming at V came to 0 bases and at J to 4 bases, leaving 2 bases not matched to a gene. The CDR3 sequence: CASSVEGQGTGELFF. The CDR3 DNA reads TGTGCCAGCAGCGTAGAAGGACAGGGCACCGGGGAGCTGTTTTTT.

This clone was detected a few times. The V call is TRBV2, the J call TRBJ2-1; perhaps TRBD2 as D (6 bases). The V end lost 4 bases, the J end lost 5 bases, and 6 bases lay between the germline ends. The CDR3 extends over 12 amino acids. CDR1 is SNHLY, CDR2 FYNNEI, per germline. As DNA, the CDR3 is TGTGCCAGCAGTGGGGGGGACAATGAGCAGTTCTTC. It encodes CASSGGDNEQFF.

This sequence joins TRBV19 and TRBJ1-1; D gene uncertain. The CDR3 extends over 14 amino acids. The germline gives CDR1 LNHDA, CDR2 SQIVND (reference sequence). With 3 bases removed from V and 1 base from J, the gap between germline ends came to 9 bases. As DNA, the CDR3 is TGTGCCAGTAGTATGGGGAGAAGGAACACTGAAGCTTTCTTT. Protein sequence: CASSMGRRNTEAFF.

This sequence joins TRBV19 and TRBJ1-6, with 9 nucleotides matching TRBD1. V lost 4 bases and J lost 7; bases outside the gene matches: 14. Germline CDR1 LNHDA, CDR2 SQIVND (reference sequence). This CDR3 has 18 residues. CDR3 amino acids: CASSRAANRGQGNSPLHF. The CDR3 DNA is TGTGCCAGTAGTAGGGCGGCGAACAGGGGGCAAGGAAATTCACCCCTCCACTTT.

The V call is TRBV11-1, the J call TRBJ2-7; TRBD2 might be the D (5 bases). CDR3 length: 14 amino acids. Trimming removed 5 bases from V and 4 bases from J, with 15 bases in between. CDR1 SGHAT and CDR2 FQDESV come from the germline V gene (reference sequence). The CDR3 region is CASSPEAYGYEQYF. In DNA, the CDR3 is TGTGCCAGCAGCCCGGAGGCGTACGGATACGAGCAGTACTTC.

J is TRBJ2-1 and V is TRBV7-9, with 9 bases fitting TRBD1. The V gene end was trimmed by 3 bases and the J gene end by 6 bases; junction bases not matched to a gene: 9. The CDR3 is 16 residues long. CDR1 SEHNR and CDR2 FQNEAQ come from the germline V gene (reference sequence). CDR3 residues: CASSFKKGQGGNEQFF. The CDR3 bases are TGTGCCAGCAGCTTCAAGAAGGGACAGGGAGGCAATGAGCAGTTCTTC.

V and J are TRBV19 and TRBJ1-5, with 8 bases identical to TRBD1. Germline V gene sequence: CDR1 LNHDA, CDR2 SQIVND (reference sequence). The CDR3 loop spans 17 amino acids. V shed 5 bases, J shed 5 bases, and the junction held 14 bases outside the gene matches. This CDR3 is CASSPGQGRRTDQPQHF. The CDR3 DNA sequence: TGTGCCAGTAGTCCAGGACAGGGCAGAAGGACGGATCAGCCCCAGCATTTT.

The chain combines TRBV6-5 with TRBJ2-1, with TRBD1 identical over 9 bases. The CDR3 is made up of 15 amino acids. The V segment lost 2 bases and the J segment 4 bases; nucleotides outside the gene matches: 3. Per germline, CDR1 MNHEY and CDR2 SVGAGI. In nucleotides, the CDR3 is TGTGCCAGCAGTTACCGGACAGGGGTGTACAATGAGCAGTTCTTC. It encodes CASSYRTGVYNEQFF.

This clone was detected a few times. The rearrangement uses TRBV18 and TRBJ1-3; D is possibly TRBD1 (5 bases). The CDR3 has 16 residues. V was shortened by 4 bases and J by 0 bases, with 13 bases between the two germline ends. Per germline, CDR1 KGHSH and CDR2 LQKENI. The CDR3 DNA reads TGTGCCAGCTCACAACCGGGGGGAAGCTCTGGAAACACCATATATTTT. Protein product: CASSQPGGSSGNTIYF.

J is TRBJ1-6 and V is TRBV25-1; TRBD1 matches 7 bases. In germline, CDR1 is MGHDK, CDR2 SYGVNS. The CDR3 is 16 amino acids. V dropped 2 bases and J dropped 6; count of bases not matched to a gene: 7. CDR3 amino acids: CASSERTGGSNSPLHF. The CDR3 DNA is TGTGCCAGCAGTGAAAGGACAGGAGGCTCTAATTCACCCCTCCACTTT.

In its sample, this clone was seen a few times. This chain uses TRBV9 with TRBJ2-5; 8 bases are shared with TRBD2. The germline gives CDR1 SGDLS, CDR2 YYNGEE. Trimming took 4 bases from V and 4 from J; bases not matched to a gene: 15. The CDR3 loop spans 17 amino acids. This CDR3 reads CASSNPLAGGGVETQYF. The CDR3 coding sequence is TGTGCCAGCAGCAACCCCCTAGCGGGTGGTGGGGTAGAGACCCAGTACTTC. Using reference TRBV9 and TRBJ2-5 for the parts outside the CDR3, the full variable domain is DSGVTQTPKHLITATGQRVTLRCSPRSGDLSVYWYQQSLDQGLQFLIQYYNGEERAKGNILERFSAQQFPDLHSELNLSSLELGDSALYFCASSNPLAGGGVETQYFGPGTRLLVL.

The genes are TRBV4-1 and TRBJ2-7; 13 positions match TRBD2. Germline values: CDR1 MGHRA, CDR2 YSYEKL. Unmatched junction bases numbered 9, after V lost 0 bases and J lost 4 bases. CDR3 length: 18 residues. The CDR3 nucleotides are TGCGCCAGCAGCCAAGATGAGACTAGCGGGAGGTTAAAGTACGAGCAGTACTTC. It encodes CASSQDETSGRLKYEQYF.